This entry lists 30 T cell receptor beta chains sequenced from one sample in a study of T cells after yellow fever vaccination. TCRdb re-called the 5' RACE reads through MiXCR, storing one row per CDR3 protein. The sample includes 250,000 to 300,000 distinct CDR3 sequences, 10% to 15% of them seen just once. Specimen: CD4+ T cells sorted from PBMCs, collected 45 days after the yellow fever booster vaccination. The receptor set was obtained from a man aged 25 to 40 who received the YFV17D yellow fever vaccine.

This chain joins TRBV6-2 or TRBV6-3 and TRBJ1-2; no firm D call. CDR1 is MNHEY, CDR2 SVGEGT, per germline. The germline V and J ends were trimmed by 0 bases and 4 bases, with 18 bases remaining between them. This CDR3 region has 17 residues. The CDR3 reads CASSYSQLKGRPYGYTF. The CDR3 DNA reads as TGTGCCAGCAGTTACTCTCAACTCAAGGGCCGCCCCTATGGCTACACCTTC.

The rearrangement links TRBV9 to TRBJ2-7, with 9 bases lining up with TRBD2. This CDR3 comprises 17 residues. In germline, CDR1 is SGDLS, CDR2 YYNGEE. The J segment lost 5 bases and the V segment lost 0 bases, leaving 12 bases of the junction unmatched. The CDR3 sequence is CASSVGPPSGRRNEQYF. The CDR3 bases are TGTGCCAGCAGCGTAGGCCCTCCAAGCGGGAGGCGCAACGAGCAGTACTTC.

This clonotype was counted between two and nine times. The CDR3 loop is CASSQGGRTGDTQYF. CDR3 bases: TGCGCCAGCAGCCAAGGCGGGAGAACGGGAGATACGCAGTATTTT. The rearrangement uses TRBV4-3 and TRBJ2-3, with 7 bases matching TRBD2. V gave up 1 base and J gave up 5 bases; unmatched junction bases: 6. The CDR3 consists of 15 residues. CDR1 is LGHNA and CDR2 is YSLEER in the germline V gene.

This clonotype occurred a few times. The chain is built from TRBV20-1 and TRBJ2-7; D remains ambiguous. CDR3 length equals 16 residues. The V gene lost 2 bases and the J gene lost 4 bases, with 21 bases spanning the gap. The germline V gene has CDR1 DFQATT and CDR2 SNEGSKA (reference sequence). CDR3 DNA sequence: TGCAGTGCTAGACGTTACACAGCTCCTGTAGCATACGAGCAGTACTTC. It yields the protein CSARRYTAPVAYEQYF.

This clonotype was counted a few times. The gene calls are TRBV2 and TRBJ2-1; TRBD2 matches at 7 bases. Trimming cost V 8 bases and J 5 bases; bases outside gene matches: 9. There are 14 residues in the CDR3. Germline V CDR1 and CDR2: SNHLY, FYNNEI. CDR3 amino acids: CASGLAESNNEQFF. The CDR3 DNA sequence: TGTGCCAGCGGTCTAGCGGAGAGCAACAATGAGCAGTTCTTC.

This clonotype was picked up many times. CDR3 sequence: CASSSRLGEQFF. Here the CDR3 DNA reads TGTGCCAGCAGCTCCCGCCTTGGAGAGCAGTTCTTC. The chain is built from TRBV7-2 and TRBJ2-1; no reliable D call. Germline values: CDR1 SGHTA, CDR2 FQGNSA. V lost 4 bases and J lost 10, with 11 bases in between. The CDR3 is 12 amino acids.

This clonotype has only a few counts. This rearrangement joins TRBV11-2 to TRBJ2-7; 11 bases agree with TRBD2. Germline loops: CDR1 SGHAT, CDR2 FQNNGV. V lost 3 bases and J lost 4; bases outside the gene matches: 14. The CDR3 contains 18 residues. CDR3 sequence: CASSFGDHRSGRGYEQYF. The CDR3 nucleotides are TGTGCCAGCAGCTTCGGCGATCATCGTAGCGGGAGGGGTTACGAGCAGTACTTC.

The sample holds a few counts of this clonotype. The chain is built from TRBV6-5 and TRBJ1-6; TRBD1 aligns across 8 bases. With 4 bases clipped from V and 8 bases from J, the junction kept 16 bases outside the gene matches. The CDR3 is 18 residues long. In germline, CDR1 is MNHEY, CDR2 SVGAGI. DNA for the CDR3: TGTGCCAGCAGTTCACCAGCGAGGACAGGGAGTTATGATTCACCCCTCCACTTT. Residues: CASSSPARTGSYDSPLHF.

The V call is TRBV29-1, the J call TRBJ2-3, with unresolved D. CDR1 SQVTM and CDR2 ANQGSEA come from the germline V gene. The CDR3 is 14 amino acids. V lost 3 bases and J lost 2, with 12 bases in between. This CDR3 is CSVDSVLLTDTQYF. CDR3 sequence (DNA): TGCAGCGTTGATTCTGTTCTCCTCACAGATACGCAGTATTTT.

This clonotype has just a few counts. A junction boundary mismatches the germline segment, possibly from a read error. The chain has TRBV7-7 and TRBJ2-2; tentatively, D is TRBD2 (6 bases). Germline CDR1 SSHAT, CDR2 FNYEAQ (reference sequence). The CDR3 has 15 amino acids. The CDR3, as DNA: TGTGCTAGCAGCTTAGCGGACGGCTATACCGGGGAGCTGTTTTTT. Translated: CASSLADGYTGELFF.

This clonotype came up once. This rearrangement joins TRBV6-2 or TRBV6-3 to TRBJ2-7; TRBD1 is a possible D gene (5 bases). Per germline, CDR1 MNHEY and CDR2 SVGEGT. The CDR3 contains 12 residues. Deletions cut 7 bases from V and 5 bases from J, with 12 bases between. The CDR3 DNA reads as TGTGCCAGCATCCATCAGGGTCACGAGCAGTACTTC. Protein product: CASIHQGHEQYF.

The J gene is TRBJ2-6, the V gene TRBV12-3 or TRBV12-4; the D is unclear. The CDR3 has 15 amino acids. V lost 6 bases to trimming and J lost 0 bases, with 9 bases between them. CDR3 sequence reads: CASRNTVSGANVLTF. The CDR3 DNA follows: TGTGCCAGCAGAAATACGGTCTCTGGGGCCAACGTCCTGACTTTC.

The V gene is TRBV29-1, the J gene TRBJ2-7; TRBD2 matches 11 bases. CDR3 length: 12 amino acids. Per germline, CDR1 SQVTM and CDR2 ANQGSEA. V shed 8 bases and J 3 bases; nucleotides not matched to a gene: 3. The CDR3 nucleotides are TGCAGCTTTGGGACTAGCGGCTACGAGCAGTACTTC. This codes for CSFGTSGYEQYF.

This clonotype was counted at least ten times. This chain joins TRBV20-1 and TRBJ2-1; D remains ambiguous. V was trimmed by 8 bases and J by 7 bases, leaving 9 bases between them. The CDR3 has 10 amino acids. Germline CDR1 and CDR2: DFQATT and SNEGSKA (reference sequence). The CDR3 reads CSPVGNEQFF. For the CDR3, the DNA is TGCAGTCCCGTCGGGAATGAGCAGTTCTTC.

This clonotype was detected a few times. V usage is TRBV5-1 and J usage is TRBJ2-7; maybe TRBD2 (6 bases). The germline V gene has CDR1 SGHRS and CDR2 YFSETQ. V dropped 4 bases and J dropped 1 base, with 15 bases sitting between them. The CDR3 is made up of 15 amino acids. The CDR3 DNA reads TGCGCCAGCAGCGGGATAGGGAGCGGGTCCTACGAGCAGTACTTC. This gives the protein CASSGIGSGSYEQYF.

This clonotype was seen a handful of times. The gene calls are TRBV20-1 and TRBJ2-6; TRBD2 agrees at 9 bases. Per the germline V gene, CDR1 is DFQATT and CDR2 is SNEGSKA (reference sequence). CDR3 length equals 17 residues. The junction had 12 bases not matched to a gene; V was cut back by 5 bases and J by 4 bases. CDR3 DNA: TGCAGTGCTCCTCTGGCGGGAGGGCGATTCGGGGCCAACGTCCTGACTTTC. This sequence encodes CSAPLAGGRFGANVLTF.

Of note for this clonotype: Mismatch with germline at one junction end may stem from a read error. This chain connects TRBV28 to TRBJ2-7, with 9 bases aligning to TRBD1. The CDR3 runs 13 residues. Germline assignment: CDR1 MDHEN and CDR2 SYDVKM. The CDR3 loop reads CASSSYRGLFPSF. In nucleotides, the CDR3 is TGTGCCAGCAGTTCCTACAGGGGGCTCTTCCCCTCCTTC. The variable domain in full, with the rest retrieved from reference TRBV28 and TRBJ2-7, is DVKVTQSSRYLVKRTGEKVFLECVQDMDHENMFWYRQDPGLGLRLIYFSYDVKMKEKGDIPEGYSVSREKKERFSLILESASTNQTSMYLCASSSYRGLFPSFGPGTRLTVT.

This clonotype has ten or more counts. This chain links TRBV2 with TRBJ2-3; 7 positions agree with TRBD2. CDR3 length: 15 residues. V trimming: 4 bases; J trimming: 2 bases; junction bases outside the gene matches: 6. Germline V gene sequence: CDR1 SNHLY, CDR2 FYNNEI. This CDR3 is CASSVEGLPTDTQYF. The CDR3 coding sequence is TGTGCCAGCAGTGTCGAGGGACTACCCACAGATACGCAGTATTTT.

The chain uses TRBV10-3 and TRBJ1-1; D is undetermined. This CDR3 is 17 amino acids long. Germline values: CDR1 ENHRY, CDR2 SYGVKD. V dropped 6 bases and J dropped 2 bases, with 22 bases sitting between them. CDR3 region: CAIREGNINTINTEAFF. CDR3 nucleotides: TGTGCCATCAGGGAGGGCAATATCAACACCATAAACACTGAAGCTTTCTTT.

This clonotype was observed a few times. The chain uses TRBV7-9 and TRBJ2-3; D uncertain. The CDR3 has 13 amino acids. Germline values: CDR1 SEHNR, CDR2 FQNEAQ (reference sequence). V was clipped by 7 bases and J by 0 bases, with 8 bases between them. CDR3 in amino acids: CASMGGSTDTQYF. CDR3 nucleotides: TGTGCCAGCATGGGCGGAAGCACAGATACGCAGTATTTT.

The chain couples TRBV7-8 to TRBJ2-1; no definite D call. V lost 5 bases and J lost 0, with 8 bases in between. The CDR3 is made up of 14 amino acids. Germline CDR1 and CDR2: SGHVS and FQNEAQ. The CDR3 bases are TGTGCCAGCAGCCGTTGGGACTCCTACAATGAGCAGTTCTTC. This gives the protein CASSRWDSYNEQFF. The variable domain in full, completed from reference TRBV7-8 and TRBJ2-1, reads GAGVSQSPRYKVAKRGQDVALRCDPISGHVSLFWYQQALGQGPEFLTYFQNEAQLDKSGLPSDRFFAERPEGSVSTLKIQRTQQEDSAVYLCASSRWDSYNEQFFGPGTRLTVL.

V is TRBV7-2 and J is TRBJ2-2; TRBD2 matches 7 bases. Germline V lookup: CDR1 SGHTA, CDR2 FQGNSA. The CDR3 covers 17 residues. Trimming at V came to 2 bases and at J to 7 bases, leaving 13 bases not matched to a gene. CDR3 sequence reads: CASSLRRGIGEGGELFF. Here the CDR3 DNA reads TGTGCCAGCAGCTTACGGCGTGGGATAGGGGAGGGCGGGGAGCTGTTTTTT.

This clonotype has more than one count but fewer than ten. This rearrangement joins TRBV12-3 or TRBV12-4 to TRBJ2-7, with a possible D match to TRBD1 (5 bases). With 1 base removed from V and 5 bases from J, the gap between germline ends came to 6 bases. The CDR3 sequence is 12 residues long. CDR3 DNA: TGTGCCAGCAGTTTAGAGGGGCACGAGCAGTACTTC. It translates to CASSLEGHEQYF.

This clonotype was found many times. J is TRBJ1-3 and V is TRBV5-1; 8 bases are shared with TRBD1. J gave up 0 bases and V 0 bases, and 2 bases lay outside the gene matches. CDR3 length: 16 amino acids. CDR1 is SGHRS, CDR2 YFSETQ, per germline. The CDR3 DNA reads TGCGCCAGCAGCTTGGGGACAGGGAGCTCTGGAAACACCATATATTTT. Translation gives CASSLGTGSSGNTIYF.

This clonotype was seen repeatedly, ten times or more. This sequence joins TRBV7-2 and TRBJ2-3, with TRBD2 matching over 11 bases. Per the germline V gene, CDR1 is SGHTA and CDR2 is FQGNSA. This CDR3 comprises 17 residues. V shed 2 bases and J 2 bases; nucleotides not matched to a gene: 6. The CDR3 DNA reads TGTGCCAGCAGCTTAAAGACGGGACTAGCGGTCACAGATACGCAGTATTTT. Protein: CASSLKTGLAVTDTQYF.

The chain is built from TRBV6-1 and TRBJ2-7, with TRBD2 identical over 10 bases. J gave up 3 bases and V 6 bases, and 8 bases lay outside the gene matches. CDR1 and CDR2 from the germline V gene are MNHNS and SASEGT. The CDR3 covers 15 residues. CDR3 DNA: TGTGCCAGCAGCCCCGAGCGGGAGGGCCTCTACGAGCAGTACTTC. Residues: CASSPEREGLYEQYF.

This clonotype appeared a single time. The CDR3 bases are TGTGCCAGCAGCTCCTATTCAGATACGCAGTATTTT. Protein sequence: CASSSYSDTQYF. This chain uses TRBV7-2 with TRBJ2-3, with D unclear. V lost 4 bases and J lost 4, with 6 bases in between. This CDR3 contains 12 residues. Germline lookup yields CDR1 SGHTA and CDR2 FQGNSA.

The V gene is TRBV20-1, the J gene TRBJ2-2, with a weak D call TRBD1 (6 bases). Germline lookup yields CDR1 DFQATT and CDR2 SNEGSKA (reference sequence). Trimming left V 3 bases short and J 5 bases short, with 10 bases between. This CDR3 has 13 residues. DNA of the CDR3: TGCAGTGCTAGGGACAGTGTAACCGGGGAGCTGTTTTTT. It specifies CSARDSVTGELFF.

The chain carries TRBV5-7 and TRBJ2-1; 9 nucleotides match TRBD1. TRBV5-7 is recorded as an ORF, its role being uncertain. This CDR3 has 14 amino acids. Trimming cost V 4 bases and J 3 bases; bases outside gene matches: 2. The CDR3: CASSRDRVYNEQFF. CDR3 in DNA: TGTGCCAGCAGCCGGGACAGGGTCTACAATGAGCAGTTCTTC.

CDR3 sequence: CSARDSVGRKTQYF. CDR3 nucleotides: TGCAGTGCTAGAGACAGCGTAGGTCGAAAGACCCAGTACTTC. V is TRBV20-1 and J is TRBJ2-5; no definite D call. The germline gives CDR1 DFQATT, CDR2 SNEGSKA (reference sequence). V lost 0 bases to trimming and J lost 6 bases, with 14 bases between them. This CDR3 is built from 14 residues.